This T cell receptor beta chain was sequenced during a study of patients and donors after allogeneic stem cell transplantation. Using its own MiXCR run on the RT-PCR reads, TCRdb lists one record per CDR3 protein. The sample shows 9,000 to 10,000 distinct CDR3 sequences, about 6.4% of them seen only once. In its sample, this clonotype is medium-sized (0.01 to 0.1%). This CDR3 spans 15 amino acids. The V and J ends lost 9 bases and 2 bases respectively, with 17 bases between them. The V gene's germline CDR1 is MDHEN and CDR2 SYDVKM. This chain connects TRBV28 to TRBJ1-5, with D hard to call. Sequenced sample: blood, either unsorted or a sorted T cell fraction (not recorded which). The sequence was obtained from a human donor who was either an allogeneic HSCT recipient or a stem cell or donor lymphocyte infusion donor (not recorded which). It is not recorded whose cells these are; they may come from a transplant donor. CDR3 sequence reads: CASRPFRGGNQPQHF. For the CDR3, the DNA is TGTGCCAGTAGACCATTTCGGGGTGGCAATCAGCCCCAGCATTTT.